This entry is about one T cell receptor (beta chain). The data originate from a study of technical replicates of blood from a handful of donors. Germline-derived CDR1 and CDR2 are MDHEN and SYDVKM. V gave up 8 bases and J gave up 0 bases, with 14 bases separating them. The CDR3 runs to 14 residues. Sequencing used immunoSEQ multiplex PCR; TCRdb keeps in-frame clones, though not all of them. The sample lists 85,000 to 100,000 clones, nearly 97% occurring once. V usage is TRBV28 and J usage is TRBJ2-7, with D hard to call. This receptor was taken from a human donor in good health. Sequencing was carried out using T cells isolated from PBMCs. The chain's CDR3 is CASASLRASYEQYF. In DNA, the CDR3 is TGTGCCAGCGCTTCCCTGCGCGCCTCCTACGAGCAGTACTTC.